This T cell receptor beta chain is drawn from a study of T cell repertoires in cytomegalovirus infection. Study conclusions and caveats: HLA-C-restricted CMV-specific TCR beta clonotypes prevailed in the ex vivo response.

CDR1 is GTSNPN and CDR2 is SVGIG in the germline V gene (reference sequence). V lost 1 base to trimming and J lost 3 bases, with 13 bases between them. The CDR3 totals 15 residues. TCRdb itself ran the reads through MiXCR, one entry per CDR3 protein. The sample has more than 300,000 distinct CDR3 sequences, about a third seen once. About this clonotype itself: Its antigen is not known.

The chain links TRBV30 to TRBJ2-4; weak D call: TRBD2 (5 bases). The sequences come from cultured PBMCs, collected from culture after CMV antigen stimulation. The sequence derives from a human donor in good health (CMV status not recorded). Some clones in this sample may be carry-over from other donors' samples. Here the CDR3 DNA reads TGTGCCTGGAGTGAGAGGGCTTTAGGCAAAAACATTCAGTACTTC. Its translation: CAWSERALGKNIQYF. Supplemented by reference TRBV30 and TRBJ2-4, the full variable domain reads SQTIHQWPATLVQPVGSPLSLECTVEGTSNPNLYWYRQAAGRGLQLLFYSVGIGQISSEVPQNLSASRPQDRQFILSSKKLLLSDSGFYLCAWSERALGKNIQYFGAGTRLSVL.